The 27 T cell receptor beta chains listed next were all sequenced from one sample in a study of T cells and copy number aberrations in small-cell lung cancer. Sequenced by immunoSEQ multiplex PCR; TCRdb stores in-frame clones only, minus some. The profile shows about 3,100 clones, less than 95% of them singletons. The specimen was normal tissue next to the tumor. These receptors originate from a man in his fifties or sixties with small cell lung cancer.

J is TRBJ1-1 and V is TRBV30; weak D call: TRBD1 (6 bases). Trimming took 2 bases from V and 4 from J, leaving 11 bases between them. CDR1 and CDR2 from the germline V gene are GTSNPN and SVGIG (reference sequence). This CDR3 is 13 amino acids long. DNA of the CDR3: TGTGCCTGGAGTAGGGTAGGGGGCACTGAAGCTTTCTTT. Translated: CAWSRVGGTEAFF. The full variable domain, in which reference TRBV30 and TRBJ1-1 provide the parts outside the CDR3, is SQTIHQWPATLVQPVGSPLSLECTVEGTSNPNLYWYRQAAGRGLQLLFYSVGIGQISSEVPQNLSASRPQDRQFILSSKKLLLSDSGFYLCAWSRVGGTEAFFGQGTRLTVV.

This clone was counted a few times. J is TRBJ2-7 and V is TRBV5-1; D might be TRBD1 or TRBD2, each matching 5 bases. The length of the CDR3 is 17 residues. Looked up from germline, CDR1 is SGHRS and CDR2 is YFSETQ. Trimming stripped 4 bases from V and 1 base from J, with 21 bases between. CDR3 amino acids: CASSPSTGAQGSYEQYF. The DNA of the CDR3 is TGCGCCAGCAGCCCCTCGACCGGGGCTCAAGGTTCCTACGAGCAGTACTTC.

This clone appeared once. This rearrangement joins TRBV30 to TRBJ2-3; D is ambiguous. The CDR3 length is 13 residues. V was cut by 0 bases and J by 1 base, with 5 bases left in between. Germline loops: CDR1 GTSNPN, CDR2 SVGIG (reference sequence). The CDR3 DNA reads as TGTGCCTGGAGTGTCCAGCGCACAGATACGCAGTATTTT. Translated: CAWSVQRTDTQYF.

The chain has TRBV4-2 and TRBJ2-2, with D possibly called TRBD1 or TRBD2 (5 bases each). The CDR3 is 17 amino acids. The V gene's germline CDR1 is LGHNA and CDR2 YNFKEQ. Deletions cut 0 bases from V and 5 bases from J, with 16 bases between. This CDR3 reads CASSQDGGPIGTGELFF. The DNA of the CDR3 is TGTGCCAGCAGCCAAGATGGGGGACCAATTGGGACCGGGGAGCTGTTTTTT.

This chain uses TRBV29-1 with TRBJ2-3; 8 positions agree with TRBD2. CDR1 and CDR2 from the germline V gene are SQVTM and ANQGSEA. The trim removed 7 bases at V and 2 bases at J, leaving 5 bases unmatched. This CDR3 has 13 amino acids. The DNA for the CDR3 is TGCAGCGGACGGGGGGGTATCACAGATACGCAGTATTTT. Encoded protein: CSGRGGITDTQYF.

The V call is TRBV30, the J call TRBJ1-1; 8 nucleotides agree with TRBD1. The CDR3 runs 12 residues. CDR1 and CDR2 from the germline V gene are GTSNPN and SVGIG (reference sequence). Germline trimming cut 1 base from V and 9 bases from J; bases unmatched to any gene: 4. The CDR3 loop is CAWSATGDKAFF. The CDR3 region has the DNA TGTGCCTGGAGTGCGACAGGGGATAAAGCTTTCTTT.

The chain joins TRBV7-2 to TRBJ2-7; D is perhaps TRBD2 (5 bases). V was trimmed by 2 bases and J by 0 bases, leaving 11 bases between them. The CDR3 length is 15 residues. Germline V gene data show CDR1 as SGHTA and CDR2 as FQGNSA. The CDR3: CASSLTAAGSYEQYF. CDR3 DNA sequence: TGTGCCAGCAGCTTAACAGCGGCCGGCTCCTACGAGCAGTACTTC.

V and J are TRBV19 and TRBJ1-2; weak D call: TRBD1 (5 bases). There are 12 residues in the CDR3. CDR1 is LNHDA, CDR2 SQIVND, per germline (reference sequence). Trimming removed 8 bases from V and 4 bases from J, with 11 bases in between. In DNA form, the CDR3 reads TGTGCCAGTGGTGCAGGGAGCTATGGCTACACCTTC. Protein sequence: CASGAGSYGYTF.

The V call is TRBV5-1, the J call TRBJ2-3, with a weak D call TRBD2 (5 bases). Trimming left V 6 bases short and J 0 bases short, with 11 bases between. Germline V lookup: CDR1 SGHRS, CDR2 YFSETQ. The length of the CDR3 is 14 residues. CDR3 loop: CASTEAASTDTQYF. CDR3 sequence (DNA): TGCGCCAGCACGGAGGCAGCTAGCACAGATACGCAGTATTTT.

The rearrangement links TRBV19 to TRBJ2-3; 9 bases agree with TRBD2. The CDR3 covers 14 residues. Germline values: CDR1 LNHDA, CDR2 SQIVND (reference sequence). After removal of 4 bases from V and 4 bases from J, the junction contained 3 bases not matched to a gene. CDR3: CASSTWTSADTQYF. CDR3 coding DNA: TGTGCCAGTAGTACCTGGACTAGCGCAGATACGCAGTATTTT.

The CDR3 DNA reads as TGTGCCGGCGCTCCGGGACAGGGCTATGGCTACACCTTC. Protein sequence: CAGAPGQGYGYTF. The V gene is TRBV28, the J gene TRBJ1-2, with 9 bases that match TRBD1. Germline CDR1 MDHEN, CDR2 SYDVKM. This CDR3 contains 13 residues. The V segment lost 11 bases and the J segment 4 bases; nucleotides outside the gene matches: 8.

The CDR3 region has the DNA TGTGCCAGCAGCCCAGGGAAAACTAATGAAAAACTGTTTTTT. Protein: CASSPGKTNEKLFF. The chain uses TRBV7-2 and TRBJ1-4; D may be TRBD1 (5 bases). The CDR3 length is 14 residues. Trimming removed 5 bases from V and 1 base from J, with 8 bases in between. The germline gives CDR1 SGHTA, CDR2 FQGNSA. Full variable domain (missing parts from reference TRBV7-2 and TRBJ1-4): GAGVSQSPSNKVTEKGKDVELRCDPISGHTALYWYRQSLGQGLEFLIYFQGNSAPDKSGLPSDRFSAERTGGSVSTLTIQRTQQEDSAVYLCASSPGKTNEKLFFGSGTQLSVL.

This clone turned up a few times. Different DNA sequences within this sample yield the same CDR3. V gene TRBV29-1 combines with J gene TRBJ1-2; tentatively, D is TRBD1 (5 bases). Germline CDR1 is SQVTM and CDR2 is ANQGSEA. The V gene lost 3 bases and the J gene lost 7 bases, with 9 bases spanning the gap. The CDR3 is 11 amino acids. This CDR3 is CSVDDSSGYTF. CDR3 in DNA: TGCAGCGTTGACGACAGTTCTGGCTACACCTTC.

The chain recombines TRBV2 with TRBJ2-2; D is ambiguous. V lost 4 bases, J lost 7 bases, and 13 bases lay in between. The CDR3 contains 14 residues. Looked up from germline, CDR1 is SNHLY and CDR2 is FYNNEI. In nucleotides, the CDR3 is TGTGCCAGCAGTGTCGGCGGAACTGTCGGGGAGCTGTTTTTT. Its protein product is CASSVGGTVGELFF.

The chain carries TRBV5-4 and TRBJ2-5; 8 bases map to TRBD2. The V gene's germline CDR1 is SGHNT and CDR2 YYREEE (reference sequence). The CDR3 extends over 15 amino acids. V shed 0 bases, J shed 3 bases, and the junction held 4 bases outside the gene matches. CDR3 sequence reads: CASSLDSSGEETQYF. The CDR3 DNA sequence: TGTGCCAGCAGCTTGGATAGTAGCGGGGAAGAGACCCAGTACTTC.

The chain recombines TRBV29-1 with TRBJ1-1; 9 nucleotides agree with TRBD1. CDR1 is SQVTM, CDR2 ANQGSEA, per germline. J was trimmed by 5 bases and V by 6 bases; bases with no gene match: 4. The length of the CDR3 is 12 residues. CDR3 amino acids: CSVTGQGTEAFF. DNA of the CDR3: TGCAGCGTCACCGGACAGGGGACTGAAGCTTTCTTT.

The chain uses TRBV25-1 and TRBJ2-3; tentative D call: TRBD1 (5 bases). The CDR3 loop spans 14 amino acids. Trimming stripped 3 bases from V and 0 bases from J, with 7 bases between. The V gene's germline CDR1 is MGHDK and CDR2 SYGVNS. This CDR3 is CASSEAGSTDTQYF. In DNA form, the CDR3 reads TGTGCCAGCAGTGAGGCAGGGAGCACAGATACGCAGTATTTT. The full variable domain, with the rest looked up from reference TRBV25-1 and TRBJ2-3, is EADIYQTPRYLVIGTGKKITLECSQTMGHDKMYWYQQDPGMELHLIHYSYGVNSTEKGDLSSESTVSRIRTEHFPLTLESARPSHTSQYLCASSEAGSTDTQYFGPGTRLTVL.

J is TRBJ1-5 and V is TRBV2, with D unclear. There are 14 residues in the CDR3. CDR1 SNHLY and CDR2 FYNNEI come from the germline V gene. The ends were cut back, 6 bases at V and 9 bases at J, with 18 bases in the middle. In nucleotides, the CDR3 is TGTGCCAGCAGGGGGTACAGAGGCCAAGGGCCCCAGCATTTT. It yields the protein CASRGYRGQGPQHF.

V and J are TRBV5-4 and TRBJ1-2; D is perhaps TRBD1 (5 bases). Trimming removed 0 bases from V and 8 bases from J, with 20 bases in between. The germline CDR1 and CDR2 sequences are SGHNT and YYREEE (reference sequence). CDR3 length: 16 amino acids. CDR3 region: CASSLETVRGNGGYTF. The CDR3 coding sequence is TGTGCCAGCAGCTTGGAGACAGTCCGCGGAAATGGAGGCTACACCTTC. Full variable domain (missing parts from reference TRBV5-4 and TRBJ1-2): ETGVTQSPTHLIKTRGQQVTLRCSSQSGHNTVSWYQQALGQGPQFIFQYYREEENGRGNFPPRFSGLQFPNYSSELNVNALELDDSALYLCASSLETVRGNGGYTFGSGTRLTVV.

The gene calls are TRBV5-4 and TRBJ1-2; 8 bases are a match to TRBD1. The CDR3 is made up of 14 amino acids. CDR1 and CDR2 (germline): SGHNT, YYREEE (reference sequence). J gave up 4 bases and V 0 bases, and 2 bases lay outside the gene matches. CDR3 in DNA: TGTGCCAGCAGCTTGGGCCAGGGGGCCTATGGCTACACCTTC. It yields the protein CASSLGQGAYGYTF.

This chain uses TRBV29-1 with TRBJ2-1, with 13 bases matching TRBD2. The CDR3 has 15 amino acids. Per germline, CDR1 SQVTM and CDR2 ANQGSEA. After removal of 4 bases from V and 5 bases from J, the junction contained 5 bases not matched to a gene. CDR3 residues: CSVGGGLAGNNEQFF. The CDR3 DNA reads TGCAGCGTTGGGGGGGGACTAGCGGGAAACAATGAGCAGTTCTTC.

The J gene is TRBJ2-2, the V gene TRBV2; 7 nucleotides line up with TRBD1. The junction had 6 bases not matched to a gene; V was cut back by 6 bases and J by 2 bases. CDR3 length equals 15 residues. Per germline, CDR1 SNHLY and CDR2 FYNNEI. The CDR3 DNA follows: TGTGCCAGCAGACCCGGGACAGCTAACACCGGGGAGCTGTTTTTT. The encoded protein is CASRPGTANTGELFF.

This clone was found once. V gene TRBV21-1 combines with J gene TRBJ2-7; the table's D call TRBD1 went unverified against the DNA. TRBV21-1 is flagged as a pseudogene. The CDR3 totals 16 residues. The CDR3 DNA sequence: TGTGCCAGCAGCTTGAACAGGAAATTAGTCGACTACGAGCAGTACTTC. Translated, it gives CASSLNRKLVDYEQYF.

The gene calls are TRBV7-9 and TRBJ1-5; D is perhaps TRBD1 (6 bases). CDR1 and CDR2 from the germline V gene are SEHNR and FQNEAQ (reference sequence). This CDR3 has 13 residues. V was shortened by 4 bases and J by 6 bases, with 10 bases between the two germline ends. CDR3 nucleotide sequence: TGTGCCAGCAGCTCACAGGGAGGTCAGCCCCAGCATTTT. Amino acid sequence: CASSSQGGQPQHF. The full variable domain, with the rest looked up from reference TRBV7-9 and TRBJ1-5, is DTGVSQNPRHKITKRGQNVTFRCDPISEHNRLYWYRQTLGQGPEFLTYFQNEAQLEKSRLLSDRFSAERPKGSFSTLEIQRTEQGDSAMYLCASSSQGGQPQHFGDGTRLSIL.

V usage is TRBV19 and J usage is TRBJ2-1; a possible D gene is TRBD2 (6 bases). Trimming removed 5 bases from V and 10 bases from J, with 18 bases in between. The CDR3 consists of 14 residues. Germline V CDR1 and CDR2: LNHDA, SQIVND (reference sequence). Here the CDR3 reads CASSRRGRSGEQFF. CDR3 coding DNA: TGTGCCAGTAGTCGTCGGGGGAGGAGTGGGGAGCAGTTCTTC.

The rearrangement links TRBV4-2 to TRBJ1-3; a possible D gene is TRBD1 (6 bases). Germline V lookup: CDR1 LGHNA, CDR2 YNFKEQ. The CDR3 runs 15 residues. V was pared by 0 bases and J by 2 bases, with 8 bases between. The CDR3 loop is CASSQEDRAGNTIYF. In nucleotides, the CDR3 is TGTGCCAGCAGCCAAGAGGACAGAGCTGGAAACACCATATATTTT.

V gene TRBV6-1 combines with J gene TRBJ2-7; 9 nucleotides agree with TRBD1. There are 16 residues in the CDR3. Germline V gives CDR1 MNHNS, CDR2 SASEGT. Unmatched junction bases numbered 9, after V lost 1 base and J lost 5 bases. The CDR3 here is CASSEVPRGQGNEQYF. For the CDR3, the DNA is TGTGCCAGCAGTGAAGTTCCACGGGGACAGGGTAACGAGCAGTACTTC.